The TCR beta chain under discussion was sequenced for a study of blood T cell repertoires in COVID-19. Clones were read by immunoSEQ multiplex PCR, and TCRdb kept only the in-frame ones, dropping some. There are under 300,000 clones in the sample; almost 85% occur only once, and about 15% lies in the top ten. Within the sample, this clone is medium-sized. With V trimmed by 7 bases and J by 1 base, 4 bases remained unmatched. This CDR3 spans 14 amino acids. The germline V gene encodes CDR1 SNHLY and CDR2 FYNNEI. This chain links TRBV2 with TRBJ2-3; 8 bases align to TRBD1. This TCR came from a man between 35 and 55 years old who had recovered from COVID-19. The source material was PBMCs or T cells enriched from blood (not recorded which). The CDR3 spells CASTETGGTDTQYF. CDR3 sequence (DNA): TGTGCCAGCACAGAGACAGGGGGCACAGATACGCAGTATTTT. Looking up the rest from reference TRBV2 and TRBJ2-3 gives the full variable domain: EPEVTQTPSHQVTQMGQEVILRCVPISNHLYFYWYRQILGQKVEFLVSFYNNEISEKSEIFDDQFSVERPDGSNFTLKIRSTKLEDSAMYFCASTETGGTDTQYFGPGTRLTVL.